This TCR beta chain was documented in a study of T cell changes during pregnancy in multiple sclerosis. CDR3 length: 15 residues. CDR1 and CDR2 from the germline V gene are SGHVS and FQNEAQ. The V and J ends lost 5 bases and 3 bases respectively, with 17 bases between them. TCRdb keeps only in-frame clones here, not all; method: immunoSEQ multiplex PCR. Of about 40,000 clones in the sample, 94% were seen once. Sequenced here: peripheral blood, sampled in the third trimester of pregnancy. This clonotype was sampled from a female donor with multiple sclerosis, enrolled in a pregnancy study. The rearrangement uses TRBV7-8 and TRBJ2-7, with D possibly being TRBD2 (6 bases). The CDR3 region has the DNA TGTGCCAGCAGCCCTGAGGGACTGTCGTTCTACGAGCAGTACTTC. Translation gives CASSPEGLSFYEQYF.